The 8 T cell receptor beta chains below were found in one sample sequenced in a study of Ad26.COV2.S vaccination and SARS-CoV-2 variants. Indicated treatment: around 19 received Ad26.COV2.S at low or high dose, single or two shots; a few received placebo; per-sample allocation not given. Sampling was performed 63 days after the first vaccine or placebo injection. The method was immunoSEQ multiplex PCR; TCRdb's version includes in-frame clones alone and lacks a portion of them. This table holds more than 300,000 clones, approximately 86% found once. This material consisted of peripheral blood, taken in a trial of Ad26.COV2.S vaccine versus placebo. All receptors derive from a person between 18 and 65 years old who received the Ad26.COV2.S COVID-19 vaccine or a placebo.

The chain joins TRBV6-2 or TRBV6-3 to TRBJ1-6; a weak D match, TRBD1 (5 bases). The CDR3 covers 15 residues. Trimming pared 5 bases from V and 7 bases from J, leaving 15 bases between. CDR1 and CDR2 from the germline V gene are MNHEY and SVGEGT. CDR3 in amino acids: CASSRPSDTNSPLHF. In DNA form, the CDR3 reads TGTGCCAGCAGTCGACCATCGGACACAAATTCACCCCTCCACTTT.

This chain uses TRBV3-1 (or the pseudogene TRBV3-2) with TRBJ1-6, with 8 nucleotides matching TRBD1. V was pared by 4 bases and J by 5 bases, with 4 bases of the junction left unmatched. CDR1 is LGHDT, CDR2 YNNKEL, per germline (reference sequence). This CDR3 is 15 amino acids long. DNA for the CDR3: TGTGCCAGCAGCCTTCCACAGGGGGATAATTCACCCCTCCACTTT. It yields the protein CASSLPQGDNSPLHF.

The chain uses TRBV7-6 and TRBJ2-5; D ambiguous. V was clipped by 5 bases and J by 2 bases, with 3 bases between them. Looked up from germline, CDR1 is SGHVS and CDR2 is FNYEAQ. The CDR3 runs to 11 residues. CDR3: CASSMQETQYF. CDR3 nucleotides: TGTGCCAGCAGCATGCAAGAGACCCAGTACTTC.

V usage is TRBV4-3 and J usage is TRBJ1-5, with unresolved D. Trimming shortened V by 0 bases and J by 7 bases, and 13 bases separated the two germline ends. There are 15 residues in the CDR3. CDR1 is LGHNA and CDR2 is YSLEER in the germline V gene. The CDR3 nucleotides read TGCGCCAGCAGCCAAGATGAAGGAATAGGGCAGCCCCAGCATTTT. Its translation is CASSQDEGIGQPQHF.

This clone appeared once. The chain joins TRBV4-1 to TRBJ1-2; D uncertain. Germline assignment: CDR1 MGHRA and CDR2 YSYEKL. Trimming took off 0 bases at V and 2 bases at J, with 10 bases between the two ends. The length of the CDR3 is 15 residues. Here the CDR3 DNA reads TGCGCCAGCAGCCAAGAGGAGACATACAACTATGGCTACACCTTC. It translates to CASSQEETYNYGYTF.

The rearrangement links TRBV4-2 to TRBJ2-6; no definite D call. V lost 0 bases and J lost 0, with 6 bases in between. The CDR3 has 16 amino acids. CDR1 is LGHNA and CDR2 is YNFKEQ in the germline V gene. The CDR3 loop is CASSQDTASGANVLTF. The CDR3 nucleotides read TGTGCCAGCAGCCAAGATACAGCCTCTGGGGCCAACGTCCTGACTTTC.

In its sample, this clone was seen a few times. CDR3 loop: CASSFVGSGGYEQYF. Here the CDR3 DNA reads TGTGCCAGCAGCTTTGTGGGTAGCGGGGGCTACGAGCAGTACTTC. V is TRBV12-1 and J is TRBJ2-7; the table's D call, TRBD2, has no DNA check behind it. TRBV12-1 is recorded as a pseudogene. The CDR3 sequence is 15 residues long.

About this clone itself: Other DNA sequences in the sample encode the same CDR3. The chain uses TRBV6-5 and TRBJ1-4; the D gene is possibly TRBD1 (5 bases). V dropped 3 bases and J dropped 3 bases, with 8 bases sitting between them. Germline values: CDR1 MNHEY, CDR2 SVGAGI. The CDR3 runs 14 residues. In DNA, the CDR3 is TGTGCCAGCAGTTATGGGGGATCTAATGAAAAACTGTTTTTT. It specifies CASSYGGSNEKLFF.